What follows describes a single T cell receptor beta chain. This specimen belongs to a study of blood T cell repertoires in COVID-19. As for the study in general: Acute-phase and convalescent COVID-19 samples originated in the United States, Italy and Spain.

The repertoire was sequenced with immunoSEQ multiplex PCR; TCRdb's copy has only in-frame clones and lacks some. The sample shows just over 650,000 clones, just under 90% of them seen only once. V dropped 5 bases and J dropped 1; count of bases not matched to a gene: 10. Germline V CDR1 and CDR2: PRHDT, FYEKMQ (reference sequence). This CDR3 is built from 16 residues. The origin of this receptor is a woman between 18 and 30 years old with acute or convalescent COVID-19. This rearrangement joins TRBV13 to TRBJ1-2; 7 nucleotides line up with TRBD1. What was sequenced was peripheral blood. This CDR3 reads CASSALSGTVNYGYTF. CDR3 bases: TGTGCCAGCAGCGCACTATCCGGGACAGTTAACTATGGCTACACCTTC.